A selection of T cell receptor beta chains follows, all from one sample in a study of CD8 T cells in Susac syndrome. TCRdb itself ran the immunoSEQ multiplex PCR reads through MiXCR, one entry per CDR3 protein. This table has 230,000 or so distinct CDR3 sequences, roughly 96% appearing once. The sequenced sample was CD4+ T cells from PBMCs. The receptors stem from a human donor with multiple sclerosis. Each CDR3 is given with its conserved first and last residue. Fields, in order: V gene, CDR3 length, J gene, D gene, clone size, CDR3 protein, CDR3 DNA. D genes are given only for firm matches. A row's size may be missing; if present it is once, few, many or a size class.

V: TRBV20-1; length: 11; J: TRBJ2-5; D: -; size: -; CDR3: CSARGRETQYF; DNA: TGCAGTGCTAGAGGGAGGGAGACCCAGTACTTC
V: TRBV18; length: 20; J: TRBJ2-6; D: -; size: once; CDR3: CASSLFPGTPGSSGANVLTF; DNA: TGTGCCAGCTCACTATTCCCCGGGACCCCCGGGAGCTCTGGGGCCAACGTCCTGACTTTC
V: TRBV20-1; length: 12; J: TRBJ2-5; D: -; size: -; CDR3: CSALSASKTQYF; DNA: TGCAGTGCCCTCTCAGCCTCGAAGACCCAGTACTTC
V: TRBV27; length: 15; J: TRBJ2-7; D: -; size: -; CDR3: CASSRGARASDEQYF; DNA: TGTGCCAGCAGCCGGGGGGCCCGGGCGTCGGACGAGCAGTACTTC
V: TRBV30; length: 15; J: TRBJ2-1; D: -; size: -; CDR3: CAWSVRQGKSNEQFF; DNA: TGTGCCTGGAGTGTCCGGCAGGGAAAGTCCAATGAGCAGTTCTTC
V: TRBV5-1; length: 15; J: TRBJ2-1; D: TRBD2; size: -; CDR3: CASSLRLAGTNEQFF; DNA: TGCGCCAGCAGCTTGAGGCTAGCGGGGACCAATGAGCAGTTCTTC
V: TRBV6-1; length: 15; J: TRBJ2-6; D: -; size: -; CDR3: CASSALSSGANVLTF; DNA: TGTGCCAGCAGTGCTCTGAGCTCTGGGGCCAACGTCCTGACTTTC
V: TRBV20-1; length: 16; J: TRBJ2-1; D: -; size: -; CDR3: CSASPRQGRSYNEQFF; DNA: TGCAGTGCTAGTCCGAGGCAGGGGCGGTCCTACAATGAGCAGTTCTTC
V: TRBV5-1; length: 13; J: TRBJ2-5; D: -; size: -; CDR3: CASSFETRETQYF; DNA: TGCGCCAGCAGCTTCGAGACAAGGGAGACCCAGTACTTC
V: TRBV25-1; length: 16; J: TRBJ2-3; D: TRBD2; size: -; CDR3: CASSRKRGGGTDTQYF; DNA: TGTGCCAGCAGCAGAAAGCGGGGGGGCGGCACAGATACGCAGTATTTT
V: TRBV2; length: 14; J: TRBJ2-3; D: TRBD2; size: -; CDR3: CARSSGGATDTQYF; DNA: TGTGCCAGGAGTAGCGGGGGGGCCACAGATACGCAGTATTTT
V: TRBV30; length: 15; J: TRBJ1-4; D: TRBD1; size: -; CDR3: CAWSSRTGNGEKLFF; DNA: TGTGCCTGGAGTTCCCGGACAGGGAATGGTGAAAAACTGTTTTTT
V: TRBV12-3/TRBV12-4; length: 13; J: TRBJ2-2; D: TRBD1; size: -; CDR3: CASRGTGPGELFF; DNA: TGTGCCAGCAGGGGGACAGGGCCCGGGGAGCTGTTTTTT
V: TRBV19; length: 15; J: TRBJ2-7; D: TRBD1; size: -; CDR3: CASSVPGQGGSEQYF; DNA: TGTGCCAGTAGCGTGCCGGGACAGGGAGGGAGCGAGCAGTACTTC
V: TRBV6-2/TRBV6-3; length: 14; J: TRBJ2-7; D: TRBD2; size: -; CDR3: CASNVAGGPYEQYF; DNA: TGTGCCAGCAACGTAGCGGGAGGGCCTTACGAGCAGTACTTC
V: TRBV7-3; length: 17; J: TRBJ2-5; D: TRBD2; size: -; CDR3: CASSLTSSGLGKETQYF; DNA: TGTGCCAGCAGCTTAACTTCTAGCGGGCTGGGGAAAGAGACCCAGTACTTC
V: TRBV30; length: 14; J: TRBJ2-5; D: TRBD1; size: -; CDR3: CAWNRGSYQETQYF; DNA: TGTGCCTGGAACAGGGGCTCGTACCAAGAGACCCAGTACTTC
V: TRBV10-3; length: 15; J: TRBJ1-5; D: -; size: -; CDR3: CAISERTGNNQPQHF; DNA: TGTGCCATCAGTGAGCGAACAGGAAACAATCAGCCCCAGCATTTT
V: TRBV20-1; length: 14; J: TRBJ1-5; D: -; size: -; CDR3: CSARGGDSDQPQHF; DNA: TGCAGTGCTAGAGGTGGAGACAGCGATCAGCCCCAGCATTTT
V: TRBV5-4; length: 15; J: TRBJ2-1; D: TRBD1; size: -; CDR3: CASSPGTGMFNEQFF; DNA: TGTGCCAGCAGCCCCGGGACAGGGATGTTCAATGAGCAGTTCTTC
V: TRBV10-3; length: 11; J: TRBJ2-7; D: -; size: -; CDR3: CANRGNSEQYF; DNA: TGTGCCAACCGAGGGAATTCCGAGCAGTACTTC
V: TRBV2; length: 15; J: TRBJ2-3; D: -; size: -; CDR3: CASPTGGPGSDTQYF; DNA: TGTGCCAGTCCTACCGGGGGGCCCGGCTCAGATACGCAGTATTTT
V: TRBV19; length: 15; J: TRBJ2-5; D: TRBD2; size: -; CDR3: CASSILGTSDETQYF; DNA: TGTGCCAGTAGTATCCTCGGGACTAGCGACGAGACCCAGTACTTC
V: TRBV6-5; length: 16; J: TRBJ2-5; D: TRBD2; size: -; CDR3: CASSYSLLAGQETQYF; DNA: TGTGCCAGCAGTTACTCGCTCCTAGCGGGACAAGAGACCCAGTACTTC
V: TRBV18; length: 13; J: TRBJ1-5; D: -; size: once; CDR3: CASSPTLNQPQHF; DNA: TGTGCCAGCTCACCAACACTAAATCAGCCCCAGCATTTT
V: TRBV6-1; length: 16; J: TRBJ2-7; D: -; size: -; CDR3: CASSRSRKRGFYEQYF; DNA: TGTGCCAGCAGCCGCAGTCGTAAAAGGGGATTCTACGAGCAGTACTTC
V: TRBV6-5; length: 14; J: TRBJ2-1; D: TRBD2; size: once; CDR3: CASSWTSGYNEQFF; DNA: TGTGCCAGCAGCTGGACTAGCGGTTACAATGAGCAGTTCTTC
V: TRBV15; length: 13; J: TRBJ2-1; D: -; size: -; CDR3: CATSRDTYNEQFF; DNA: TGTGCCACCAGCAGAGATACCTACAATGAGCAGTTCTTC
V: TRBV10-2; length: 14; J: TRBJ2-7; D: -; size: -; CDR3: CASRPGNSSYEQYF; DNA: TGCGCCAGCAGACCGGGGAATAGCTCCTACGAGCAGTACTTC
V: TRBV6-5; length: 13; J: TRBJ2-3; D: -; size: -; CDR3: CASGPSRSDTQYF; DNA: TGTGCCAGCGGGCCCTCTAGGTCCGATACGCAGTATTTT
V: TRBV5-1; length: 13; J: TRBJ2-5; D: -; size: -; CDR3: CASSLDLQETQYF; DNA: TGCGCCAGCAGCTTGGACTTACAAGAGACCCAGTACTTC
V: TRBV30; length: 14; J: TRBJ2-7; D: TRBD2; size: -; CDR3: CAWRRGLGGKGQYF; DNA: TGTGCCTGGCGGCGGGGACTAGGGGGGAAAGGGCAGTACTTC
V: TRBV3-1; length: 12; J: TRBJ1-2; D: -; size: once; CDR3: CASSSRALGYTF; DNA: TGTGCCAGCAGCTCGCGGGCCTTGGGCTACACCTTC
V: TRBV12-3/TRBV12-4; length: 19; J: TRBJ2-3; D: TRBD2; size: -; CDR3: CASSMNTGTSGEHTDTQYF; DNA: TGTGCCAGCAGTATGAACACGGGGACTAGCGGGGAACACACAGATACGCAGTATTTT
V: TRBV3-1; length: 15; J: TRBJ2-1; D: TRBD2; size: -; CDR3: CASSHRTSGNNEQFF; DNA: TGTGCCAGCAGCCACCGGACTAGCGGGAACAATGAGCAGTTCTTC
V: TRBV28; length: 14; J: TRBJ2-4; D: -; size: -; CDR3: CASSPTPLQNIQYF; DNA: TGTGCCAGCAGTCCCACCCCCCTACAAAACATTCAGTACTTC
V: TRBV6-6; length: 16; J: TRBJ2-7; D: TRBD1; size: -; CDR3: CASSYNTGQRTYEQYF; DNA: TGTGCCAGCAGTTACAATACGGGACAGAGAACCTACGAGCAGTACTTC
V: TRBV4-1; length: 13; J: TRBJ2-1; D: -; size: -; CDR3: CASSQLRFNEQFF; DNA: TGCGCCAGCAGCCAACTACGCTTCAATGAGCAGTTCTTC
V: TRBV29-1; length: 12; J: TRBJ1-2; D: TRBD1; size: -; CDR3: CSVDSQGAGYTF; DNA: TGCAGCGTCGACTCTCAGGGGGCTGGCTACACCTTC
V: TRBV29-1; length: 13; J: TRBJ2-1; D: -; size: -; CDR3: CSAEGTLGLEQFF; DNA: TGCAGCGCGGAGGGGACACTGGGTCTTGAGCAGTTCTTC
V: TRBV5-1; length: 14; J: TRBJ2-7; D: -; size: -; CDR3: CASSLRQGVREQYF; DNA: TGCGCCAGCAGTTTACGGCAGGGTGTGCGGGAGCAGTACTTC